This T cell receptor (beta chain) was identified during a study of cytomegalovirus exposure and HLA in healthy donors. Study-wide points: For cytomegalovirus status, the classifier reportedly gave diagnoses with high specificity and sensitivity.

Looked up from germline, CDR1 is GTSNPN and CDR2 is SVGIG (reference sequence). The CDR3 has 11 amino acids. The V and J ends lost 1 base and 4 bases respectively, with 4 bases between them. Remarks on this clone: What it binds is not known.

Both 60 Vbeta primers and 13 Jbeta primers went into the PCR. Clones were read by immunoSEQ multiplex PCR, and TCRdb kept only the in-frame ones, dropping some. The sample table includes roughly 120,000 clones. The V and J genes are TRBV30 and TRBJ1-1; D unresolved. This clonotype originated in a man aged 18 to 30 in good health and CMV-seronegative. The sequenced sample was PBMCs. As DNA, the CDR3 is TGTGCCTGGAGTGCAGTCACTGAAGCTTTCTTT. This sequence encodes CAWSAVTEAFF.